This T cell receptor beta chain was profiled in a study of blood T cell repertoires in COVID-19 (dated by TCRdb to 2018 to 2020). In the study overall: Collaborator samples came from the United States, Italy and Spain and covered acute and convalescent phases of COVID-19. Where HLA class I and class II types were available, the types were taken from metadata supplied by the sample provider, not from assay-based typing. Sample metadata almost always included a de-identified subject ID, COVID-19 status, age in years and sex. The dataset comprised deeply sampled blood TCRbeta repertoires from subjects exposed to, actively infected with, or recovered from COVID-19. The prospective study material was composed of cDNA or gDNA derived from T cells, B-cell-depleted T cells, or PBMCs. Samples were obtained from the ongoing ImmuneRACE study (first 160 participants) and from over 1,000 subjects provided by 6 global collaborators. A freely available public database, intended as a resource for researchers studying the immune response to SARS-CoV-2, is where the repertoires were released.

For this chain, trimming is 6 bases at the V end and 5 bases at the J end, and the number of junction bases without a gene match is 5. CDR1 is given as MNHEY and CDR2 as SVGEGT, both from the germline V gene. The CDR3 measures 14 amino acids from cysteine to phenylalanine. Just the 42-base CDR3 DNA is kept, in frame starting at base 1. At one collaborating source in Seattle, patients were enrolled during active infection and were followed longitudinally through the course of disease. Whole blood was collected in K2EDTA tubes by collaborating institutions according to the institutions' own protocols. Collaborator samples were shipped for TCRbeta analysis as frozen whole blood, isolated PBMCs, or DNA extracted from either sample type. TCRbeta CDR3 regions were amplified from genomic DNA by means of the immunoSEQ Assay, a bias-controlled multiplex PCR. The study's processing was this. The number of nucleated cells in each sample was estimated from the amplification of reference gene primers within the assay. To quantify the absolute abundance of each unique TCRbeta CDR3 rearrangement, sequence reads were collapsed and filtered. For each sample, productive Simpson clonality was calculated by taking the square root of Simpson's diversity index across productive rearrangements. The source is immuneACCESS, and TCRdb retained only in-frame sequences with V and J called. Part of the clones is not carried over; for the studies checked, unresolved V genes explain less than half of this, and the remainder is unexplained. That table gives V, J and clone size, and the DNA gave D and trimming. This sample lists about 360,000 clones; around nine tenths were detected once. The ten largest account for 7% to 7.5% of the sample.

The paper's findings and limits, for the study overall: Clinical and demographic metadata were provided uncurated, with the amount varying by source and participant.

Turning to this clone: The antigen it binds to is not known. The input lacks base qualities; no much larger clone sits a single base away.

Sequencing input: peripheral blood. The chain was built from TRBV6-2 or TRBV6-3 and TRBJ2-1; TRBD1 agrees with 9 junctional bases. The TCR was taken from a woman aged 60-75 years with COVID-19, enrolled during active disease. The CDR3 region: CASSRDRGNNEQFF. The DNA is as follows: TGTGCCAGCAGCAGAGACAGGGGGAACAATGAGCAGTTCTTC.